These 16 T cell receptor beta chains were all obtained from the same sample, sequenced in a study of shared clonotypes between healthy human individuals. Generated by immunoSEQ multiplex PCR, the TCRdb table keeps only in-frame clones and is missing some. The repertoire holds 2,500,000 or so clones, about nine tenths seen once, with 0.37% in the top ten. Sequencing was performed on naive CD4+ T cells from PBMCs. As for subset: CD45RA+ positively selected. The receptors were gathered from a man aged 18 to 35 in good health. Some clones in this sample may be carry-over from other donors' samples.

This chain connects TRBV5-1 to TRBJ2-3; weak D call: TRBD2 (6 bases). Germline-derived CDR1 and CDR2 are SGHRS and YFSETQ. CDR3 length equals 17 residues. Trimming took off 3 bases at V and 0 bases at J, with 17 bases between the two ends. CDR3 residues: CASSSGVGGSSTDTQYF. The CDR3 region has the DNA TGCGCCAGCAGCTCGGGGGTCGGAGGGTCTAGCACAGATACGCAGTATTTT.

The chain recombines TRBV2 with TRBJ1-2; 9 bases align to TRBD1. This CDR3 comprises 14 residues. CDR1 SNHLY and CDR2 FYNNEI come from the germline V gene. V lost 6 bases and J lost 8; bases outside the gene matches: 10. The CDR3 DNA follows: TGTGCCAGCAGCCCTCAACAGGGGGCGGGGGGCTACACCTTC. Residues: CASSPQQGAGGYTF.

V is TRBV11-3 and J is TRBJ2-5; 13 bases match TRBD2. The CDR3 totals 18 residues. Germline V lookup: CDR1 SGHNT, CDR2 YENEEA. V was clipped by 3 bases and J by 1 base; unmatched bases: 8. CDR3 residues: CASSLGTSGTSPQETQYF. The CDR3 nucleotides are TGTGCCAGCAGCTTGGGGACTAGCGGGACCTCTCCCCAAGAGACCCAGTACTTC.

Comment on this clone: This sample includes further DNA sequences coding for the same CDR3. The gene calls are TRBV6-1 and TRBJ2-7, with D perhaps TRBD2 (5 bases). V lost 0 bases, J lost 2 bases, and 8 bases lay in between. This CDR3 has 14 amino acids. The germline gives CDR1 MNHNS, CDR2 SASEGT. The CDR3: CASSEAGGPYEQYF. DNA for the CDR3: TGTGCCAGCAGTGAAGCTGGCGGGCCCTACGAGCAGTACTTC.

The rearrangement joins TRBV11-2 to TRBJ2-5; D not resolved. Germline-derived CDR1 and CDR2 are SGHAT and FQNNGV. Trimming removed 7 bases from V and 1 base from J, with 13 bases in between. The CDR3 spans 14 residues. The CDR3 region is CASTRWGSQETQYF. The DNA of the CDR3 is TGTGCCAGCACCCGCTGGGGAAGCCAAGAGACCCAGTACTTC.

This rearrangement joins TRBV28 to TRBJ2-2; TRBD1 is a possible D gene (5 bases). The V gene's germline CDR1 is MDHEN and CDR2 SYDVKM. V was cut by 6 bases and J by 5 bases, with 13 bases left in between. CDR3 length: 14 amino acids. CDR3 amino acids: CASRQTGDTGELFF. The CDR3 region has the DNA TGTGCCAGCAGACAAACAGGTGATACCGGGGAGCTGTTTTTT.

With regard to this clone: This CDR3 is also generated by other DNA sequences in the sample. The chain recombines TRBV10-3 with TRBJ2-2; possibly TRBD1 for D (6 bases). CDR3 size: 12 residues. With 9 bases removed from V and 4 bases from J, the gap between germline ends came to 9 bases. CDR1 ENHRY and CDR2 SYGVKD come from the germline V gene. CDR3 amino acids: CAISGVTGELFF. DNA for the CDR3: TGTGCCATATCAGGGGTCACCGGGGAGCTGTTTTTT.

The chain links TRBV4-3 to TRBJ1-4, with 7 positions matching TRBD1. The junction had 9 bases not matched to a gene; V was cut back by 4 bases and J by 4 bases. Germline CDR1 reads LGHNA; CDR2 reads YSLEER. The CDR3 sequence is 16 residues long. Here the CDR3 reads CASSLRVGTDNEKLFF. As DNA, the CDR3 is TGCGCCAGCAGCCTTCGAGTCGGGACAGATAATGAAAAACTGTTTTTT.

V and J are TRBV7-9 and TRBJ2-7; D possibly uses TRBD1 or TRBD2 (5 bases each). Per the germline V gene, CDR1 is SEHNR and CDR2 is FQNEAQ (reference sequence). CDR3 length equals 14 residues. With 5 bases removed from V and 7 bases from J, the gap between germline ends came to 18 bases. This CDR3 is CASSASGAPREQYF. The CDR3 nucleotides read TGTGCCAGCAGCGCATCCGGGGCCCCTCGGGAGCAGTACTTC.

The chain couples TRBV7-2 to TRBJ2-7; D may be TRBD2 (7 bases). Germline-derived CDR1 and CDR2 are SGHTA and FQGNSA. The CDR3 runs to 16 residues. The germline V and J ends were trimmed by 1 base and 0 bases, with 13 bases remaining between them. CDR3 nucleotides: TGTGCCAGCAGCTTAGGGGGAGGGGGATACTCCTACGAGCAGTACTTC. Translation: CASSLGGGGYSYEQYF.

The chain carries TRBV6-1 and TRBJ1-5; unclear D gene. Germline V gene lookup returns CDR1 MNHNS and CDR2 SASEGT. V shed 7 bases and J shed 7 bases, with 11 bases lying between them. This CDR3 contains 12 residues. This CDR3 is CASNLGGQPQHF. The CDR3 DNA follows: TGTGCCAGCAATCTGGGCGGGCAGCCCCAGCATTTT.

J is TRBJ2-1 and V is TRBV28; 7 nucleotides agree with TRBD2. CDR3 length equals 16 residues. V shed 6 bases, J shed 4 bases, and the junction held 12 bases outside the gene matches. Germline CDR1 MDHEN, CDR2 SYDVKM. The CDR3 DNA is TGTGCCAGCAGCTCGAGGGCGGGAGAATCTTACAATGAGCAGTTCTTC. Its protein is CASSSRAGESYNEQFF.

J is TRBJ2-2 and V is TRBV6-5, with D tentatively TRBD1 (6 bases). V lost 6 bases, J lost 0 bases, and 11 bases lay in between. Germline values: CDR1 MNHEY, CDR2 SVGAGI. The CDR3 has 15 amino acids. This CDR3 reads CASRIQGTNTGELFF. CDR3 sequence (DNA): TGTGCCAGCAGGATACAGGGTACGAACACCGGGGAGCTGTTTTTT.

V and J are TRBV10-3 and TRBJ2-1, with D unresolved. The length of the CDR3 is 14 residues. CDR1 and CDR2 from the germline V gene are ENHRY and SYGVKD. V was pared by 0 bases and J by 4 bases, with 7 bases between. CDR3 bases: TGTGCCATCAGTGAGTCGCCCCAGTACAATGAGCAGTTCTTC. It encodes CAISESPQYNEQFF.

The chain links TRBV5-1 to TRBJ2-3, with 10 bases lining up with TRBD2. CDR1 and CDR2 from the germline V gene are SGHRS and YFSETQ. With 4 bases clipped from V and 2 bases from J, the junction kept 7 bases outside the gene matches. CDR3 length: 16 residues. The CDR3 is CASSAGTSETTDTQYF. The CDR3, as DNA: TGCGCCAGCAGCGCCGGGACTAGCGAAACCACAGATACGCAGTATTTT.

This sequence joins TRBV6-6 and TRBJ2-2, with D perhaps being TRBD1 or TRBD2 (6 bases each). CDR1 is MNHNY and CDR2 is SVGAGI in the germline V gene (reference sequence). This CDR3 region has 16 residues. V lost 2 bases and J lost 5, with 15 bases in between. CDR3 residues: CASSYNSGGPTGELFF. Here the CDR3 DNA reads TGTGCCAGCAGTTACAACTCTGGGGGGCCGACCGGGGAGCTGTTTTTT.